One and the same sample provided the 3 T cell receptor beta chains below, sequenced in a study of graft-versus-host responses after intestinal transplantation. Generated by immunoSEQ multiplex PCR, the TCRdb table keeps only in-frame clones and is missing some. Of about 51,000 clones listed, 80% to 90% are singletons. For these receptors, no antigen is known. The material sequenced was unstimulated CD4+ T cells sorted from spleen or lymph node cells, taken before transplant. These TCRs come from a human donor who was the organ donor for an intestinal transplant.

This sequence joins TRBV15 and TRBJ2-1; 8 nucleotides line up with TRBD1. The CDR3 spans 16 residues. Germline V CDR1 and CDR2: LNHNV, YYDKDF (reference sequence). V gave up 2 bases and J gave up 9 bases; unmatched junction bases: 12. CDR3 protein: CATSRPAGGLQGEQFF. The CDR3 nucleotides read TGTGCCACCAGCAGACCCGCAGGGGGCCTACAGGGTGAGCAGTTCTTC.

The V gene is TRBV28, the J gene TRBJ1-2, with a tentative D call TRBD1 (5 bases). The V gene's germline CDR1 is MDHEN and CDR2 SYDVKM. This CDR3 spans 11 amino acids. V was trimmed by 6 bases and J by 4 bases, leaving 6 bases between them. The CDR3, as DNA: TGTGCCAGCAGCAGGGCCTATGGCTACACCTTC. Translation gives CASSRAYGYTF.

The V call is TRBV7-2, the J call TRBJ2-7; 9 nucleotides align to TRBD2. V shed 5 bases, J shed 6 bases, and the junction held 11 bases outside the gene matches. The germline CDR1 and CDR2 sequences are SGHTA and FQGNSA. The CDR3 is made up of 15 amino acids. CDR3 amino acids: CASSPHWREGLEQYF. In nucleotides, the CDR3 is TGTGCCAGCAGCCCCCACTGGCGGGAGGGCCTCGAGCAGTACTTC. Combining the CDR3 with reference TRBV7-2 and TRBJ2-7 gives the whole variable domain GAGVSQSPSNKVTEKGKDVELRCDPISGHTALYWYRQSLGQGLEFLIYFQGNSAPDKSGLPSDRFSAERTGGSVSTLTIQRTQQEDSAVYLCASSPHWREGLEQYFGPGTRLTVT.